This entry lists 23 T cell receptor beta chains sequenced from one sample in a study of blood T cell repertoires in COVID-19. Clones were read by immunoSEQ multiplex PCR, and TCRdb kept only the in-frame ones, dropping some. Of roughly 380,000 clones in the sample, over 75% were seen once. The sample comprised peripheral blood. All receptors come from a woman between 40 and 55 years old with COVID-19, enrolled during active disease.

J is TRBJ2-3 and V is TRBV6-2 or TRBV6-3; TRBD1 matches at 8 bases. Germline CDR1 MNHEY, CDR2 SVGEGT. This CDR3 has 15 amino acids. V was pared by 5 bases and J by 2 bases, with 6 bases of the junction left unmatched. CDR3 nucleotide sequence: TGTGCCAGCAGTACTCGGACAGGGCACACAGATACGCAGTATTTT. Translation: CASSTRTGHTDTQYF.

The CDR3 reads CASSQYRDRENTIYF. DNA for the CDR3: TGCGCCAGCAGCCAATACCGGGACAGAGAAAACACCATATATTTT. The chain recombines TRBV4-3 with TRBJ1-3; TRBD1 matches at 7 bases. The CDR3 totals 15 residues. Germline V CDR1 and CDR2: LGHNA, YSLEER. V lost 2 bases and J lost 6; bases outside the gene matches: 7.

The rearrangement uses TRBV30 and TRBJ2-2; 13 nucleotides match TRBD2. V shed 3 bases, J shed 5 bases, and the junction held 3 bases outside the gene matches. In germline, CDR1 is GTSNPN, CDR2 SVGIG (reference sequence). The CDR3 extends over 15 amino acids. Written as DNA, the CDR3 is TGTGCCTGGAGGTCACTAGCGGGAGGGACCGGGGAGCTGTTTTTT. Translating gives CAWRSLAGGTGELFF.

V is TRBV7-2 and J is TRBJ2-7; no clear D gene. The ends were cut back, 0 bases at V and 6 bases at J, with 15 bases in the middle. The CDR3 contains 15 residues. The germline gives CDR1 SGHTA, CDR2 FQGNSA. The CDR3 sequence: CASSLAFASTGEQYF. The CDR3 DNA reads as TGTGCCAGCAGCTTAGCGTTCGCTTCCACGGGCGAGCAGTACTTC.

J is TRBJ2-7 and V is TRBV28, with 10 bases that match TRBD1. This CDR3 contains 15 residues. Trimming at V came to 6 bases and at J to 2 bases, leaving 7 bases not matched to a gene. Germline V gene data show CDR1 as MDHEN and CDR2 as SYDVKM. The CDR3: CASRIDRGRTYEQYF. CDR3 coding DNA: TGTGCCAGCAGAATTGACAGGGGGCGAACCTACGAGCAGTACTTC.

The chain is built from TRBV7-2 and TRBJ2-1, with 9 bases that match TRBD2. With 6 bases clipped from V and 1 base from J, the junction kept 7 bases outside the gene matches. Germline V lookup: CDR1 SGHTA, CDR2 FQGNSA. The CDR3 runs to 16 residues. Here the CDR3 reads CASRSRLAESYNEQFF. In DNA form, the CDR3 reads TGTGCCAGCAGATCAAGACTAGCGGAGTCCTACAATGAGCAGTTCTTC.

This chain links TRBV6-1 with TRBJ1-1, with TRBD1 matching 7 bases. J was trimmed by 9 bases and V by 0 bases; bases with no gene match: 10. The length of the CDR3 is 15 residues. Looked up from germline, CDR1 is MNHNS and CDR2 is SASEGT. In DNA form, the CDR3 reads TGTGCCAGCAGTGAAGCGTCACAGGGGCCCCACAAAGCTTTCTTT. Protein: CASSEASQGPHKAFF.

The chain uses TRBV6-1 and TRBJ1-6; D unresolved. The V end was cut by 1 base, the J end by 9 bases, with 7 bases between. The germline V gene encodes CDR1 MNHNS and CDR2 SASEGT. The CDR3 loop spans 13 amino acids. This CDR3 is CASSEGAGSPLHF. The CDR3 DNA sequence: TGTGCCAGCAGTGAAGGGGCGGGTTCACCCCTCCACTTT.

This chain joins TRBV9 and TRBJ1-5; D might be TRBD1 (6 bases). CDR3 length: 15 amino acids. From germline, CDR1 is SGDLS and CDR2 YYNGEE. The ends were cut back, 3 bases at V and 0 bases at J, with 10 bases in the middle. The CDR3 DNA follows: TGTGCCAGCAGCGAGACAGGTTATAGCAATCAGCCCCAGCATTTT. It specifies CASSETGYSNQPQHF. The full variable domain, rest sourced from reference TRBV9 and TRBJ1-5, is DSGVTQTPKHLITATGQRVTLRCSPRSGDLSVYWYQQSLDQGLQFLIQYYNGEERAKGNILERFSAQQFPDLHSELNLSSLELGDSALYFCASSETGYSNQPQHFGDGTRLSIL.

This clone was detected only once. The chain uses TRBV7-6 and TRBJ1-6; tentatively, D is TRBD1 (5 bases). CDR1 is SGHVS, CDR2 FNYEAQ, per germline. V lost 1 base to trimming and J lost 6 bases, with 10 bases between them. The CDR3 loop spans 15 amino acids. The CDR3 nucleotides are TGTGCCAGCAGCTTAGAGCCAGGGCGTAATTCACCCCTCCACTTT. Translation gives CASSLEPGRNSPLHF.

In its sample, this clone was seen once. This chain connects TRBV2 to TRBJ2-7; 8 bases match TRBD1. The CDR3 totals 16 residues. Trimming at V came to 6 bases and at J to 0 bases, leaving 10 bases not matched to a gene. Germline loops: CDR1 SNHLY, CDR2 FYNNEI. The CDR3 sequence: CASRLGQGQFSYEQYF. CDR3 sequence (DNA): TGTGCCAGCAGACTTGGACAGGGACAATTCTCCTACGAGCAGTACTTC.

This chain uses TRBV6-1 with TRBJ1-2, with 10 bases matching TRBD1. The CDR3 contains 13 residues. V lost 3 bases to trimming and J lost 7 bases; unmatched junction nucleotides: 2. CDR1 is MNHNS and CDR2 is SASEGT in the germline V gene. The CDR3 nucleotides read TGTGCCAGCAGTGATGACAGGGGGCTTGGCTACACCTTC. Protein: CASSDDRGLGYTF.

The chain carries TRBV11-3 and TRBJ2-1; a possible D gene is TRBD1 (5 bases). This CDR3 has 17 amino acids. Germline loops: CDR1 SGHNT, CDR2 YENEEA. The V gene lost 0 bases and the J gene lost 0 bases, with 12 bases spanning the gap. CDR3 nucleotide sequence: TGTGCCAGCAGCTTAGACGGGCGGACAAGCTCCTACAATGAGCAGTTCTTC. It encodes CASSLDGRTSSYNEQFF.

J is TRBJ1-2 and V is TRBV27, with D uncertain. Germline assignment: CDR1 MNHEY and CDR2 SMNVEV (reference sequence). Trimming removed 5 bases at V and 8 bases at J, with 18 bases between. The CDR3 consists of 14 residues. CDR3 sequence: CASSPAGLGGGYTF. The CDR3 DNA reads as TGTGCCAGCAGTCCAGCGGGGTTAGGCGGGGGCTACACCTTC.

V gene TRBV5-5 combines with J gene TRBJ2-5; 7 positions match TRBD1. From germline, CDR1 is SGHKS and CDR2 YYEKEE (reference sequence). V gave up 0 bases and J gave up 5 bases; unmatched junction bases: 4. The CDR3 totals 14 residues. The CDR3 region is CASSLAYRGETQYF. CDR3 nucleotides: TGTGCCAGCAGCTTGGCTTACAGGGGTGAGACCCAGTACTTC.

The V call is TRBV6-2 or TRBV6-3, the J call TRBJ1-5, with 8 bases fitting TRBD1. V gave up 5 bases and J gave up 7 bases; unmatched junction bases: 4. This CDR3 contains 13 residues. Germline V gene data show CDR1 as MNHEY and CDR2 as SVGEGT. The CDR3 region has the DNA TGTGCCAGCAGTGACCCAGGGGGCCAGCCCCAGCATTTT. Translation gives CASSDPGGQPQHF.

J is TRBJ1-5 and V is TRBV4-3; maybe TRBD1 (5 bases). This CDR3 is built from 17 residues. Germline V gene sequence: CDR1 LGHNA, CDR2 YSLEER. V lost 0 bases and J 1 base, leaving 13 bases between the germline ends. The CDR3 nucleotides read TGCGCCAGCAGCCAAGAAGTTGGGCAGGGCAGCAATCAGCCCCAGCATTTT. Its protein is CASSQEVGQGSNQPQHF.

The V gene is TRBV12-3 or TRBV12-4, the J gene TRBJ1-2; D uncertain. CDR3 length: 12 amino acids. V was pared by 6 bases and J by 8 bases, with 13 bases between. As DNA, the CDR3 is TGTGCCAGCAGGCCTCCTCGCCGGGGCTACACCTTC. Translation gives CASRPPRRGYTF.

This clone was found once. V usage is TRBV7-2 and J usage is TRBJ1-2; no clear D. The CDR3 totals 15 residues. Between the trimmed V and J ends, which lost 4 bases and 1 base, there was a span of 13 bases. Germline-derived CDR1 and CDR2 are SGHTA and FQGNSA. The CDR3: CASSSTTSDNYGYTF. The DNA for the CDR3 is TGTGCCAGCAGCTCGACGACTTCCGATAACTATGGCTACACCTTC.

This rearrangement joins TRBV25-1 to TRBJ2-1, with 9 bases lining up with TRBD1. This CDR3 contains 16 residues. The trim removed 6 bases at V and 5 bases at J, leaving 11 bases unmatched. In germline, CDR1 is MGHDK, CDR2 SYGVNS. Written as DNA, the CDR3 is TGTGCCAGCAGAGGGACAGGGACAATGACACACAATGAGCAGTTCTTC. Amino acid sequence: CASRGTGTMTHNEQFF.

V usage is TRBV10-2 and J usage is TRBJ2-1; possibly TRBD2 for D (5 bases). V was shortened by 0 bases and J by 16 bases, with 13 bases between the two germline ends. Germline loops: CDR1 WSHSY, CDR2 SAAADI. This CDR3 has 12 residues. The CDR3 region has the DNA TGCGCCAGCAGTGAGTCGAGTCTAGCCAAATTCTTC. Translating gives CASSESSLAKFF.

This clone was recorded only once. J is TRBJ1-3 and V is TRBV7-9; unclear D gene. From germline, CDR1 is SEHNR and CDR2 FQNEAQ (reference sequence). The CDR3 runs 12 residues. V lost 10 bases to trimming and J lost 0 bases, with 7 bases between them. CDR3 region: CATSYSGNTIYF. The DNA of the CDR3 is TGTGCCACATCCTACTCTGGAAACACCATATATTTT.

This clone was seen more than once but under ten times. V and J are TRBV7-3 and TRBJ2-2, with 12 bases lining up with TRBD2. The V and J ends lost 4 bases and 4 bases, in that order; junction bases with no gene match: 19. CDR1 SGHTA and CDR2 FQGTGA come from the germline V gene. The CDR3 is made up of 21 amino acids. As DNA, the CDR3 is TGTGCCAGCAGCTCCTCTTACCACTCTACTAGCGGGGGGTTGAGCACCGGGGAGCTGTTTTTT. Protein: CASSSSYHSTSGGLSTGELFF.